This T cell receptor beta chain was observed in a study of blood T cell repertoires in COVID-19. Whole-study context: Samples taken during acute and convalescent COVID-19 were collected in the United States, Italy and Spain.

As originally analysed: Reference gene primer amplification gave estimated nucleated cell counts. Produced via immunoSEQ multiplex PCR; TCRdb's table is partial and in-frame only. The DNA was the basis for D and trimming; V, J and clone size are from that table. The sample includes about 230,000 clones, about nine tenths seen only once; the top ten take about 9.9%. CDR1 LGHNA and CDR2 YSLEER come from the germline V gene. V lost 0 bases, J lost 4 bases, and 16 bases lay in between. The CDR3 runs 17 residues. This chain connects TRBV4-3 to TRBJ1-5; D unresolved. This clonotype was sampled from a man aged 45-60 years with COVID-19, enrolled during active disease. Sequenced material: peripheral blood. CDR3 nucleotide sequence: TGCGCCAGCAGCCAAGATAGGATTGGGAGCGGGAATCAGCCCCAGCATTTT. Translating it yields CASSQDRIGSGNQPQHF.